This T cell receptor (beta chain) is drawn from a study of shared clonotypes between healthy human individuals. TCRdb keeps only in-frame clones here, not all; method: immunoSEQ multiplex PCR. In the table there are about a million clones, 60% to 80% of which are singletons. This clonotype originated in a man aged 18 to 30 in good health. Some clones in this sample may be carry-over from other donors' samples. The specimen was memory CD4+ T cells from PBMCs. Subset noted: CD45RA-negative fraction.

CDR3 sequence reads: CASSLLQNTEAFF. DNA for the CDR3: TGTGCCAGCAGCTTATTGCAGAACACTGAAGCTTTCTTT. The V call is TRBV7-3, the J call TRBJ1-1; D unclear. CDR1 and CDR2 (germline): SGHTA, FQGTGA. Trimming took off 2 bases at V and 1 base at J, with 5 bases between the two ends. The CDR3 sequence is 13 residues long. Based on the CDR3 plus reference TRBV7-3 and TRBJ1-1, the full variable domain is GAGVSQTPSNKVTEKGKYVELRCDPISGHTALYWYRQSLGQGPEFLIYFQGTGAADDSGLPNDRFFAVRPEGSVSTLKIQRTERGDSAVYLCASSLLQNTEAFFGQGTRLTVV.